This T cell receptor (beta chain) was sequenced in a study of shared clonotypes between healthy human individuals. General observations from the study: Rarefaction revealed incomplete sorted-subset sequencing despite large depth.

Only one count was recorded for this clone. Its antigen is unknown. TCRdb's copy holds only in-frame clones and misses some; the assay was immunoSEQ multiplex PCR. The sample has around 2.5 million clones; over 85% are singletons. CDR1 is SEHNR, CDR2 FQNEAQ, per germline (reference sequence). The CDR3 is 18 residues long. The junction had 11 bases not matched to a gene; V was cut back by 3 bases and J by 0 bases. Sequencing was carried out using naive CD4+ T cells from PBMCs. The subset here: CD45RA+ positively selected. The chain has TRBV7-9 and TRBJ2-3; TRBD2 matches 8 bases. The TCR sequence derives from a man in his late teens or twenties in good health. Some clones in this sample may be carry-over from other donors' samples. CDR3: CASSLLPGLAVSTDTQYF. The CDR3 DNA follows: TGTGCCAGCAGCTTGCTCCCTGGACTAGCAGTTAGCACAGATACGCAGTATTTT.